This T cell receptor (beta chain) was captured in a study of CD8 T cells in ankylosing spondylitis. This clonotype was counted ten times or more. The CDR3 sequence is 15 residues long. Trimming pared 6 bases from V and 5 bases from J, leaving 18 bases between. TCRdb redid the calling of the 5' RACE reads with MiXCR, one entry per CDR3 protein. The repertoire holds 24,000 or so distinct CDR3 sequences, with over 10% as singletons. The sequence came from a male donor with ankylosing spondylitis or in good health (not recorded which). Sequenced sample: blood. This rearrangement joins TRBV12-3 or TRBV12-4 to TRBJ2-3, with D tentatively TRBD1 or TRBD2 (6 bases each). CDR3 nucleotide sequence: TGTGCCAGCAGCCCCCATAGGGGGGCCCAAGATACGCAGTATTTT. As protein: CASSPHRGAQDTQYF.